A selection of T cell receptor beta chains follows, all from one sample in a study of a mutant IDH1 vaccine in newly diagnosed glioma. Using immunoSEQ multiplex PCR, the repertoire was profiled, and TCRdb retains in-frame clones only, with some absent. The sample contains roughly 84,000 clones, roughly four fifths of which appear only once. This material consisted of PBMCs, taken from a glioma patient treated with radiotherapy, temozolomide or both. The receptors shown here come from a man between 35 and 55 years old with glioma. Some clones in this sample may be carry-over from other donors' samples. The CDR3 runs from the conserved cysteine through the conserved F or W. Fields, in order: clone size, J gene, V gene, CDR3 length, D gene, CDR3 protein, CDR3 DNA. A D gene is named only where the DNA matches it firmly. A clone size is listed for some rows: how often the clone was seen (once, few, many), or a class if it is expanded.

size: few
J: TRBJ1-6
V: TRBV4-1
length: 16
D: -
CDR3: CASGQGGGAYDSPLHF
DNA: TGCGCCAGCGGCCAGGGTGGGGGGGCATATGATTCACCCCTCCACTTT

size: -
J: TRBJ2-7
V: TRBV2
length: 14
D: -
CDR3: CASSKQGAAYEQYF
DNA: TGTGCCAGCAGTAAACAGGGAGCGGCCTACGAGCAGTACTTC

size: -
J: TRBJ1-1
V: TRBV30
length: 13
D: -
CDR3: CAGSRGKSLEAFF
DNA: TGTGCCGGGTCTAGGGGGAAGTCTCTTGAAGCTTTCTTT

size: -
J: TRBJ1-4
V: TRBV5-1
length: 16
D: -
CDR3: CASSSTPDAMVQKLFF
DNA: TGCGCCAGCAGCTCCACCCCTGATGCCATGGTGCAAAAACTGTTTTTT

size: -
J: TRBJ2-3
V: TRBV4-2
length: 17
D: -
CDR3: CASSQDPGGGSGDTQYF
DNA: TGTGCCAGCAGCCAAGACCCAGGGGGGGGCTCGGGGGATACGCAGTATTTT

size: -
J: TRBJ1-6
V: TRBV15
length: 14
D: TRBD1
CDR3: CATSRGQGNSPLHF
DNA: TGTGCCACCAGCAGAGGACAGGGGAATTCACCCCTCCACTTT

size: -
J: TRBJ1-1
V: TRBV7-9
length: 13
D: -
CDR3: CASNWGANTEAFF
DNA: TGTGCCAGCAACTGGGGAGCCAACACTGAAGCTTTCTTT

size: -
J: TRBJ2-7
V: TRBV7-7
length: 13
D: -
CDR3: CASSSTGSYEQYF
DNA: TGTGCCAGCAGCTCTACAGGCTCCTACGAGCAGTACTTC

size: -
J: TRBJ2-3
V: TRBV5-1
length: 17
D: -
CDR3: CASSYSWTPGARDTQYF
DNA: TGCGCCAGCAGTTACTCTTGGACCCCCGGGGCGCGCGATACGCAGTATTTT

size: -
J: TRBJ1-4
V: TRBV18
length: 15
D: TRBD1
CDR3: CASSPPGGQNEKLFF
DNA: TGTGCCAGCTCACCCCCAGGGGGACAGAATGAAAAACTGTTTTTT

size: -
J: TRBJ2-3
V: TRBV2
length: 15
D: TRBD2
CDR3: CASSAQRGGWDTQYF
DNA: TGTGCCAGCAGTGCCCAGCGGGGGGGGTGGGATACGCAGTATTTT

size: -
J: TRBJ1-3
V: TRBV5-6
length: 12
D: -
CDR3: CASSRAGDTIYF
DNA: TGTGCCAGCAGCCGGGCGGGGGACACCATATATTTT

size: -
J: TRBJ1-1
V: TRBV12-5
length: 14
D: TRBD1
CDR3: CASGRQGMNTEAFF
DNA: TGTGCTAGTGGTCGACAGGGGATGAACACTGAAGCTTTCTTT

size: few
J: TRBJ1-4
V: TRBV7-9
length: 14
D: -
CDR3: CASSLRATNEKLFF
DNA: TGTGCCAGCAGCTTACGGGCAACTAATGAAAAACTGTTTTTT

size: -
J: TRBJ2-5
V: TRBV4-1
length: 18
D: TRBD2
CDR3: CASSQVSSGGSAQETQYF
DNA: TGCGCCAGCAGCCAAGTGTCTAGCGGGGGGTCTGCCCAAGAGACCCAGTACTTC

size: -
J: TRBJ2-7
V: TRBV6-1
length: 15
D: TRBD1
CDR3: CASSVGQGVSYEQYF
DNA: TGTGCCAGCAGTGTGGGACAGGGTGTGTCCTACGAGCAGTACTTC

size: -
J: TRBJ2-7
V: TRBV6-6
length: 13
D: -
CDR3: CASMGSNPYEQYF
DNA: TGTGCCAGCATGGGGTCTAATCCCTACGAGCAGTACTTC

size: -
J: TRBJ2-7
V: TRBV6-1
length: 14
D: -
CDR3: CASRRTSDSYEQYF
DNA: TGTGCCAGCAGACGTACTTCAGACTCCTACGAGCAGTACTTC

size: -
J: TRBJ1-1
V: TRBV4-1
length: 15
D: -
CDR3: CASSQILTGLTEAFF
DNA: TGCGCCAGCAGCCAGATCCTCACAGGATTAACTGAAGCTTTCTTT

size: few
J: TRBJ2-4
V: TRBV9
length: 14
D: -
CDR3: CASSVDVAKNIQYF
DNA: TGTGCCAGCAGCGTAGATGTAGCCAAAAACATTCAGTACTTC

size: -
J: TRBJ1-2
V: TRBV29-1
length: 12
D: -
CDR3: CSVEAPVYGYTF
DNA: TGCAGCGTTGAAGCTCCCGTCTATGGCTACACCTTC

size: -
J: TRBJ1-2
V: TRBV6-5
length: 15
D: TRBD1
CDR3: CASSLRTGSNYGYTF
DNA: TGTGCCAGCAGCCTTCGGACAGGGTCCAACTATGGCTACACCTTC

size: -
J: TRBJ2-3
V: TRBV6-5
length: 14
D: -
CDR3: CASSYRLGSRTQYF
DNA: TGTGCCAGCAGTTACCGGCTAGGATCAAGGACGCAGTATTTT

size: -
J: TRBJ2-2
V: TRBV4-1
length: 15
D: -
CDR3: CASKGKRSNTGELFF
DNA: TGCGCCAGCAAGGGAAAGAGATCGAACACCGGGGAGCTGTTTTTT

size: -
J: TRBJ1-2
V: TRBV29-1
length: 15
D: TRBD1
CDR3: CSVGGRAGGGSGYTF
DNA: TGCAGCGTTGGCGGTAGAGCAGGAGGGGGCTCTGGCTACACCTTC

size: -
J: TRBJ2-3
V: TRBV6-1
length: 12
D: TRBD2
CDR3: CAGLAGYYTQYF
DNA: TGTGCCGGACTAGCGGGGTACTATACGCAGTATTTT

size: -
J: TRBJ2-1
V: TRBV5-4
length: 14
D: -
CDR3: CASSFTASYNEQFF
DNA: TGTGCCAGCAGCTTTACAGCAAGCTACAATGAGCAGTTCTTC

size: medium-sized
J: TRBJ1-5
V: TRBV19
length: 15
D: TRBD1
CDR3: CASSIGTGGEQPQHF
DNA: TGTGCCAGTAGTATAGGGACAGGGGGGGAGCAGCCCCAGCATTTT

size: -
J: TRBJ2-5
V: TRBV5-4
length: 14
D: -
CDR3: CASLTRDHQETQYF
DNA: TGTGCCAGCCTCACCCGGGACCACCAAGAGACCCAGTACTTC

size: -
J: TRBJ1-2
V: TRBV6-5
length: 13
D: TRBD1
CDR3: CASSPQGAGGYTF
DNA: TGTGCCAGCAGCCCACAGGGGGCTGGTGGCTACACCTTC

size: -
J: TRBJ2-4
V: TRBV4-2
length: 17
D: TRBD2
CDR3: CASSQEAGGRAKNIQYF
DNA: TGTGCCAGCAGCCAAGAGGCGGGGGGGCGTGCCAAAAACATTCAGTACTTC

size: -
J: TRBJ2-5
V: TRBV5-1
length: 15
D: -
CDR3: CASSLDLTDQETQYF
DNA: TGCGCCAGCAGCTTGGATTTGACAGACCAAGAGACCCAGTACTTC

size: -
J: TRBJ2-2
V: TRBV6-4
length: 16
D: TRBD1
CDR3: CASSDSGQGRTGELFF
DNA: TGTGCCAGCAGTGACTCGGGACAGGGTAGGACCGGGGAGCTGTTTTTT

size: -
J: TRBJ2-5
V: TRBV4-2
length: 16
D: TRBD2
CDR3: CASSQAPTSLQETQYF
DNA: TGTGCCAGCAGCCAAGCCCCGACTAGCCTCCAAGAGACCCAGTACTTC

size: -
J: TRBJ2-7
V: TRBV14
length: 13
D: -
CDR3: CASSQVLPYEQYF
DNA: TGTGCCAGCAGCCAAGTTCTTCCCTACGAGCAGTACTTC

size: -
J: TRBJ1-2
V: TRBV6-6
length: 16
D: -
CDR3: CASSSSDGVGVGGYTF
DNA: -

size: -
J: TRBJ1-1
V: TRBV30
length: 13
D: -
CDR3: CAWSVSLNTEAFF
DNA: TGTGCCTGGAGTGTAAGTCTGAACACTGAAGCTTTCTTT